A single sample is the source of the 25 T cell receptor beta chains below, sequenced in a study of PD-1 blockade in classical Hodgkin lymphoma. Method: immunoSEQ multiplex PCR; TCRdb's copy keeps in-frame clones and lacks some. The sample consists of tens of thousands of clones, around three quarters of them appearing once. Following autologous stem cell transplantation, relapse occurred in every patient, and exposure to brentuximab vedotin varied. The specimen was peripheral blood mononuclear cells (PBMCs), collected before the second cycle of nivolumab. The receptors come from a human donor with classical Hodgkin lymphoma.

This chain joins TRBV6-1 and TRBJ1-3; TRBD1 aligns across 10 bases. The CDR3 runs to 11 residues. Per the germline V gene, CDR1 is MNHNS and CDR2 is SASEGT. J was trimmed by 16 bases and V by 5 bases; bases with no gene match: 5. The CDR3 nucleotides are TGTGCCAGCAGTCAGATGGACAGGGGGTATTTT. This translates into CASSQMDRGYF.

The gene calls are TRBV2 and TRBJ1-5, with TRBD1 identical over 8 bases. The CDR3 has 17 amino acids. The ends lost 5 bases at V and 5 bases at J; junction bases unmatched: 14. Germline lookup yields CDR1 SNHLY and CDR2 FYNNEI. CDR3 amino acids: CASSSQRGQGEDQPQHF. Written as DNA, the CDR3 is TGTGCCAGCAGTAGCCAACGTGGACAGGGTGAGGATCAGCCCCAGCATTTT.

This clone was observed a handful of times. The rearrangement uses TRBV6-1 and TRBJ1-5, with 12 positions matching TRBD1. V lost 4 bases, J lost 7 bases, and 8 bases stayed unmatched. CDR3 length: 16 residues. Germline lookup yields CDR1 MNHNS and CDR2 SASEGT. The chain's CDR3 is CASSAGTGGAGQPQHF. The CDR3, as DNA: TGTGCCAGCAGTGCCGGGACAGGGGGCGCGGGGCAGCCCCAGCATTTT.

The chain employs TRBV30 and TRBJ2-3; no clear D. Germline CDR1 reads GTSNPN; CDR2 reads SVGIG (reference sequence). The V end was cut by 0 bases, the J end by 4 bases, with 8 bases between. The CDR3 is 13 amino acids. The CDR3 nucleotides are TGTGCCTGGAGTGTGGGCCTGGCAGATACGCAGTATTTT. This encodes CAWSVGLADTQYF.

This clone was counted a few times. This chain joins TRBV7-8 and TRBJ1-1, with D uncertain. The germline gives CDR1 SGHVS, CDR2 FQNEAQ. Trimming removed 5 bases from V and 0 bases from J, with 19 bases in between. CDR3 size: 17 residues. The CDR3 reads CASSDTRRVGMNTEAFF. DNA for the CDR3: TGTGCCAGCAGCGACACGCGGAGGGTGGGAATGAACACTGAAGCTTTCTTT.

CDR3 residues: CASSTRQGTLNQPQHF. CDR3 coding DNA: TGTGCCAGTAGTACCAGACAGGGAACCCTCAATCAGCCCCAGCATTTT. The rearrangement uses TRBV19 and TRBJ1-5; 7 positions agree with TRBD1. CDR1 and CDR2 from the germline V gene are LNHDA and SQIVND (reference sequence). Germline trimming cut 4 bases from V and 3 bases from J; bases unmatched to any gene: 9. CDR3 size: 16 residues.

CDR3 coding DNA: TGTGCCAGCAGCTCCCGAAATGGGAAGGGGTACGAGCAGTACTTC. Its translation is CASSSRNGKGYEQYF. V gene TRBV21-1 combines with J gene TRBJ2-7; the table calls TRBD1, which could not be checked here. TRBV21-1 corresponds to a pseudogene. This CDR3 comprises 15 residues.

This sequence joins TRBV18 and TRBJ1-4; D possibly corresponds to TRBD1 (5 bases). CDR1 is KGHSH and CDR2 is LQKENI in the germline V gene. This CDR3 has 14 residues. V lost 1 base and J 5 bases, leaving 8 bases between the germline ends. The CDR3 DNA is TGTGCCAGCTCACCACGCAAGGGGAATGAAAAACTGTTTTTT. Protein product: CASSPRKGNEKLFF.

The rearrangement uses TRBV28 and TRBJ2-1; 10 bases line up with TRBD2. This CDR3 spans 15 amino acids. The germline V gene encodes CDR1 MDHEN and CDR2 SYDVKM. V was clipped by 4 bases and J by 2 bases; unmatched bases: 2. Written as DNA, the CDR3 is TGTGCCAGCAGTTCAGCGGGAGGGCCCTACAATGAGCAGTTCTTC. Translating gives CASSSAGGPYNEQFF.

The chain joins TRBV28 to TRBJ2-5, with D unresolved. Germline CDR1 is MDHEN and CDR2 is SYDVKM. CDR3 length: 16 amino acids. V was clipped by 6 bases and J by 5 bases, with 22 bases between them. The CDR3 coding sequence is TGTGCCAGCAGGCTGTGGCTAGTTGCCCCCTGGGAGACCCAGTACTTC. Residues: CASRLWLVAPWETQYF.

This clone was found once. This chain's CDR3 is CASSQAGNTEAFF. Here the CDR3 DNA reads TGTGCCAGCTCACAGGCGGGGAACACTGAAGCTTTCTTT. This sequence joins TRBV18 and TRBJ1-1; D is uncertain. Trimming cost V 4 bases and J 1 base, with 7 bases left between them. Germline loops: CDR1 KGHSH, CDR2 LQKENI. The CDR3 is made up of 13 amino acids.

This chain uses TRBV4-1 with TRBJ1-1; the D gene is possibly TRBD1 (5 bases). Trimming pared 0 bases from V and 9 bases from J, leaving 14 bases between. Per the germline V gene, CDR1 is MGHRA and CDR2 is YSYEKL. This CDR3 is built from 14 residues. Written as DNA, the CDR3 is TGCGCCAGCAGCCAAGATATCGTAGCAGGGCAAGCTTTCTTT. Amino acids: CASSQDIVAGQAFF.

The chain joins TRBV18 to TRBJ2-2, with D perhaps matching TRBD2 (6 bases). Germline CDR1 is KGHSH and CDR2 is LQKENI. The CDR3 loop spans 15 amino acids. V was pared by 3 bases and J by 4 bases, with 12 bases between. Here the CDR3 reads CASSPDGGPTGELFF. The CDR3 DNA is TGTGCCAGCTCACCGGACGGGGGTCCCACCGGGGAGCTGTTTTTT.

This clone was counted only a few times. This CDR3 is CSANRGQAAFF. DNA of the CDR3: TGCAGTGCCAATAGGGGACAGGCGGCTTTCTTT. The genes are TRBV20-1 and TRBJ1-1; TRBD1 aligns across 8 bases. V was pared by 6 bases and J by 11 bases, with 8 bases of the junction left unmatched. Germline V gene data show CDR1 as DFQATT and CDR2 as SNEGSKA (reference sequence). This CDR3 has 11 amino acids.

The chain is built from TRBV5-1 and TRBJ2-2; a weak D match, TRBD1 (6 bases). Germline loops: CDR1 SGHRS, CDR2 YFSETQ. Trimming pared 3 bases from V and 0 bases from J, leaving 9 bases between. This CDR3 is built from 15 residues. For the CDR3, the DNA is TGCGCCAGCAGCTCTAGGACAGCGAACACCGGGGAGCTGTTTTTT. Translation: CASSSRTANTGELFF.

The chain has TRBV5-1 and TRBJ2-7; D might be TRBD1 or TRBD2, each matching 6 bases. The length of the CDR3 is 13 residues. CDR1 and CDR2 (germline): SGHRS, YFSETQ. Trimming cost V 4 bases and J 0 bases, with 8 bases left between them. In DNA form, the CDR3 reads TGCGCCAGCAGCAGGGGGGACTCCTACGAGCAGTACTTC. It translates to CASSRGDSYEQYF.

On this clone: The junction shows a germline mismatch at one end, possibly a read error. V usage is TRBV10-3 and J usage is TRBJ2-7, with D uncertain. CDR1 and CDR2 from the germline V gene are ENHRY and SYGVKD. The CDR3 totals 14 residues. This chain's CDR3 is CASSYGPSSYEQYF. CDR3 sequence (DNA): TGTGCCAGCAGTTACGGTCCTAGCTCCTACGAGCAGTACTTC.

This chain uses TRBV5-4 with TRBJ1-6; D might be TRBD1 (6 bases). Germline values: CDR1 SGHNT, CDR2 YYREEE (reference sequence). The ends were cut back, 4 bases at V and 7 bases at J, with 12 bases in the middle. The CDR3 has 14 amino acids. CDR3 in amino acids: CASSPGTPNSPLHF. In DNA form, the CDR3 reads TGTGCCAGCAGCCCCGGGACACCCAATTCACCCCTCCACTTT.

The rearrangement joins TRBV5-8 to TRBJ2-1; D uncertain. The CDR3 is 13 amino acids. CDR1 SGHTS and CDR2 YDEGEE come from the germline V gene. V was pared by 0 bases and J by 4 bases, with 5 bases between. The CDR3 spells CASSLATYNEQFF. CDR3 DNA: TGTGCCAGCAGCTTGGCCACTTACAATGAGCAGTTCTTC.

This sequence joins TRBV5-1 and TRBJ2-1, with a weak D call TRBD1 (5 bases). The V gene's germline CDR1 is SGHRS and CDR2 YFSETQ. This CDR3 region has 15 residues. Trimming took 3 bases from V and 7 from J, leaving 17 bases between them. CDR3 residues: CASSSHDRSGNEQFF. As DNA, the CDR3 is TGCGCCAGCAGCTCCCATGACAGAAGTGGGAATGAGCAGTTCTTC. The full variable domain, rest sourced from reference TRBV5-1 and TRBJ2-1, is KAGVTQTPRYLIKTRGQQVTLSCSPISGHRSVSWYQQTPGQGLQFLFEYFSETQRNKGNFPGRFSGRQFSNSRSEMNVSTLELGDSALYLCASSSHDRSGNEQFFGPGTRLTVL.

The chain combines TRBV29-1 with TRBJ2-1, with TRBD1 matching over 9 bases. The length of the CDR3 is 17 residues. CDR1 SQVTM and CDR2 ANQGSEA come from the germline V gene. The V segment lost 5 bases and the J segment 0 bases; nucleotides outside the gene matches: 11. CDR3 loop: CSVSRGGQGSSYNEQFF. CDR3 sequence (DNA): TGCAGCGTTTCCCGAGGGGGACAGGGAAGCTCCTACAATGAGCAGTTCTTC.

The table lists this clone with a count of one. In DNA, the CDR3 is TGTGCCAGCACCGGACTAGTGGGTGAGCAGTTCTTC. Amino acids: CASTGLVGEQFF. This chain links TRBV6-1 with TRBJ2-1, with 7 bases fitting TRBD2. This CDR3 has 12 residues. Germline-derived CDR1 and CDR2 are MNHNS and SASEGT. Losses at the gene ends were 7 bases for V and 9 bases for J; bases not matched to a gene: 6.

The chain has TRBV19 and TRBJ1-3; a possible D gene is TRBD1 (5 bases). Between the trimmed V and J ends, which lost 7 bases and 0 bases, there was a span of 13 bases. This CDR3 has 15 residues. The germline gives CDR1 LNHDA, CDR2 SQIVND (reference sequence). CDR3 nucleotides: TGTGCCAGTACCGTACAGGATTACTCTGGAAACACCATATATTTT. Protein sequence: CASTVQDYSGNTIYF.

The chain employs TRBV19 and TRBJ2-7, with D hard to call. Germline V CDR1 and CDR2: LNHDA, SQIVND (reference sequence). The V end was cut by 3 bases, the J end by 1 base, with 7 bases between. The CDR3 is 13 amino acids. The CDR3 DNA reads TGTGCCAGTAGTATCCTACTATCCTACGAGCAGTACTTC. This gives the protein CASSILLSYEQYF.

The gene calls are TRBV19 and TRBJ2-7; no clear D gene. The tail of the sequence fits TRBJ2-5 better, so the J call may be wrong. CDR3 length: 13 residues. CDR1 is LNHDA, CDR2 SQIVND, per germline (reference sequence). The CDR3 loop is CASRTLGMETQYF. The CDR3 DNA reads TGTGCCAGTAGAACCCTGGGAATGGAGACCCAGTACTTC.